These 5 T cell receptor beta chains originate from one sample sequenced in a study of blood T cell repertoires in COVID-19 (dated by TCRdb to 2020 to 2021). Receptors were amplified or captured by the immunoSEQ multiplex PCR assay. TCRdb stores this immuneACCESS table with in-frame sequences only. Part of the clones is absent; in the studies checked, under half of the shortfall reflects unresolved V genes, and no reason is known for the rest. Counted in this sample were 200,000 to 250,000 clones; roughly 90% of them appeared once. The leading ten clones occupy about 2.5% of the sample. Material for sequencing was peripheral blood. These receptors were collected from a woman aged 55-70 years with acute or convalescent COVID-19.

The chain links TRBV21-1 to TRBJ2-7; the D call in the table, TRBD2, was not verified against the DNA. TRBV21-1 is a recognized pseudogene. The CDR3 consists of 17 residues. CDR3 residues: CASSSGLAGENPYEQYF. The DNA of the CDR3 is TGTGCCAGCAGCTCTGGACTAGCGGGAGAGAACCCCTACGAGCAGTACTTC.

This rearrangement joins TRBV5-4 to TRBJ1-1; TRBD1 matches at 12 bases. CDR1 and CDR2 (germline): SGHNT, YYREEE (reference sequence). The V and J ends lost 0 bases and 10 bases, in that order; junction bases with no gene match: 7. The CDR3 has 15 amino acids. CDR3 amino acids: CASSLVGTGGVGAFF. CDR3 sequence (DNA): TGTGCCAGCAGCTTGGTAGGGACAGGGGGCGTCGGAGCTTTCTTT.

The rearrangement joins TRBV4-1 to TRBJ1-5; TRBD1 aligns across 8 bases. There are 14 residues in the CDR3. Germline V CDR1 and CDR2: MGHRA, YSYEKL. Trimming cost V 1 base and J 7 bases; bases outside gene matches: 3. The CDR3 region has the DNA TGCGCCAGCAGCCAAGGGACAGGGAACCAGCCCCAGCATTTT. This sequence encodes CASSQGTGNQPQHF.

The gene calls are TRBV30 and TRBJ2-3; 9 bases are shared with TRBD2. Germline assignment: CDR1 GTSNPN and CDR2 SVGIG (reference sequence). This CDR3 has 18 residues. The trim removed 0 bases at V and 3 bases at J, leaving 13 bases unmatched. CDR3 protein: CAWSVQAGGFLRTDTQYF. Here the CDR3 DNA reads TGTGCCTGGAGTGTACAAGCGGGGGGTTTCCTGAGGACAGATACGCAGTATTTT.

CDR3 coding DNA: TGTGCCAGCAGCGTAGAGGGAGGTGGGAAGAACACCGGGGAGCTGTTTTTT. This translates into CASSVEGGGKNTGELFF. J is TRBJ2-2 and V is TRBV9, with a possible D match to TRBD2 (6 bases). Germline CDR1 reads SGDLS; CDR2 reads YYNGEE. Trimming removed 0 bases from V and 1 base from J, with 13 bases in between. This CDR3 comprises 17 residues.